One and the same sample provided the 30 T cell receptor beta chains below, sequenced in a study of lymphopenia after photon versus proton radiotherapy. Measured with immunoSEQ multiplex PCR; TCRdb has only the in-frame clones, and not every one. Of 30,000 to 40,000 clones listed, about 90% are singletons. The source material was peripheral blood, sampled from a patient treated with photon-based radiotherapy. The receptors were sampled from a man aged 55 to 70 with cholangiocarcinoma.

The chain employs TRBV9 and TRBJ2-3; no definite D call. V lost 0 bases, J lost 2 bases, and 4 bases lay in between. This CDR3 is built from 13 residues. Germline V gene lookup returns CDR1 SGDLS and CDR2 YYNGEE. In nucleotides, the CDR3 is TGTGCCAGCAGCGTAGTCCTCACAGATACGCAGTATTTT. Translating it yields CASSVVLTDTQYF.

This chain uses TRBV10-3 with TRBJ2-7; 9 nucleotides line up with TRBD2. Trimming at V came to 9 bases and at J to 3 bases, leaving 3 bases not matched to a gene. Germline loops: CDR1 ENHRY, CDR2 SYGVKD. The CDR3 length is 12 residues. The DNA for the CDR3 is TGTGCCATGGCGACTAGCGGCTACGAGCAGTACTTC. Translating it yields CAMATSGYEQYF.

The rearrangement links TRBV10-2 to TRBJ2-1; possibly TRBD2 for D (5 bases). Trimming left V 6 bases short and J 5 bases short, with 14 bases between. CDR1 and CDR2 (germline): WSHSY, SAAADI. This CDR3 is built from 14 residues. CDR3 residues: CASSGIVKNNEQFF. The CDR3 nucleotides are TGCGCCAGCAGCGGGATCGTGAAGAACAATGAGCAGTTCTTC.

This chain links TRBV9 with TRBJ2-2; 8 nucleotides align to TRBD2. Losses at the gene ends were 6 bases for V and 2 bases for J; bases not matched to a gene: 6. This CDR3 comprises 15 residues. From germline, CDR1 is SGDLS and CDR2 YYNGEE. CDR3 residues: CASKTGLGNTGELFF. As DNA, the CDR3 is TGTGCCAGCAAAACGGGACTAGGTAACACCGGGGAGCTGTTTTTT.

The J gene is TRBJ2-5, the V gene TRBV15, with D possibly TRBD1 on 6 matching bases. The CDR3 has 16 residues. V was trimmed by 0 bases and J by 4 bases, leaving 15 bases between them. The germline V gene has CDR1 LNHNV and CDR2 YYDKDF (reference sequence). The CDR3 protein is CATSRDKAGTRETQYF. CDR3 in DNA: TGTGCCACCAGCAGAGATAAAGCAGGGACAAGAGAGACCCAGTACTTC. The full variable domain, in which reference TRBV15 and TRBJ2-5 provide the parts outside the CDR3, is DAMVIQNPRYQVTQFGKPVTLSCSQTLNHNVMYWYQQKSSQAPKLLFHYYDKDFNNEADTPDNFQSRRPNTSFCFLDIRSPGLGDTAMYLCATSRDKAGTRETQYFGPGTRLLVL.

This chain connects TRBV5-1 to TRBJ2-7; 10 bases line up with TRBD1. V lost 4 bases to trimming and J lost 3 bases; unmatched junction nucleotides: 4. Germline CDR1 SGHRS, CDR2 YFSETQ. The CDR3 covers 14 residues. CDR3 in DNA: TGCGCCAGCAGCCAGGACAGGGGGTACTACGAGCAGTACTTC. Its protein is CASSQDRGYYEQYF.

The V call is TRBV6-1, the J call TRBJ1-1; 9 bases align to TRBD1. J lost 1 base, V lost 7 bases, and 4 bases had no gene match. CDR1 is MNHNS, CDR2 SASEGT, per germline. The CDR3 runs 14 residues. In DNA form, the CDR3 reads TGTGCCAGCATTCGACAGGGGGAGAACACTGAAGCTTTCTTT. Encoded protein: CASIRQGENTEAFF.

CDR3 in amino acids: CASRPVQGGETQYF. Here the CDR3 DNA reads TGTGCCAGCAGACCCGTTCAGGGAGGGGAGACCCAGTACTTC. This chain uses TRBV7-9 with TRBJ2-5; TRBD2 matches 7 bases. With 6 bases clipped from V and 5 bases from J, the junction kept 9 bases outside the gene matches. The V gene's germline CDR1 is SEHNR and CDR2 FQNEAQ (reference sequence). The CDR3 sequence is 14 residues long.

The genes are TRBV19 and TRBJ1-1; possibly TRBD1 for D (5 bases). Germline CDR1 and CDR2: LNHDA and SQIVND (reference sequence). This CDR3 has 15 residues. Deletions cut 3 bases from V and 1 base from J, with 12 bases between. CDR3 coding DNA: TGTGCCAGTAGTATGGGTGGCAGGGAGAACACTGAAGCTTTCTTT. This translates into CASSMGGRENTEAFF.

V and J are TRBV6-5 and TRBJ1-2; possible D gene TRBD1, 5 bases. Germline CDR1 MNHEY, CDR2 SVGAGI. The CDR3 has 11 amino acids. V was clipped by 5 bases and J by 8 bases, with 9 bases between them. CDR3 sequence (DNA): TGTGCCAGCAGTGGGACGAGGGGCTACACCTTC. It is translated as CASSGTRGYTF.

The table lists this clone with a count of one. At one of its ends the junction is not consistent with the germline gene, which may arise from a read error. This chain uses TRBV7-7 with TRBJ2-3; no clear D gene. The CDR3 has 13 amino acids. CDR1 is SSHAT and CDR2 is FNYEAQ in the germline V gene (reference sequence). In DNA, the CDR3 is TGTGCTAGCAGCTTAGGGTCGGCAGATACGCAGTATTTT. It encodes CASSLGSADTQYF.

This CDR3 reads CASSDRRGLNTEAFF. CDR3 bases: TGTGCCAGCAGTGACCGCAGGGGGCTTAACACTGAAGCTTTCTTT. This chain joins TRBV6-1 and TRBJ1-1, with TRBD1 matching over 8 bases. V was clipped by 3 bases and J by 2 bases; unmatched bases: 5. This CDR3 spans 15 amino acids. Looked up from germline, CDR1 is MNHNS and CDR2 is SASEGT.

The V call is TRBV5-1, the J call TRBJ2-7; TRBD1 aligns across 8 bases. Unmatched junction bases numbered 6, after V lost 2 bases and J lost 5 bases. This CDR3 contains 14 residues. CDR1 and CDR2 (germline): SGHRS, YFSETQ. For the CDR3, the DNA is TGCGCCAGCAGCTTCGGACAGGGCAGCGACGAGCAGTACTTC. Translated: CASSFGQGSDEQYF.

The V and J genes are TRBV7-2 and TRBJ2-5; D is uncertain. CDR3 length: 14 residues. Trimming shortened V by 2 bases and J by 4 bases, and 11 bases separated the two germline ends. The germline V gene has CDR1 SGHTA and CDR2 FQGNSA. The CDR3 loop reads CASSLKFSVETQYF. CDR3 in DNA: TGTGCCAGCAGCTTAAAATTCTCGGTAGAGACCCAGTACTTC.

The CDR3 nucleotides are TGTGCCAGCAGCCCTGGGACAGGGCTATCCTACGAGCAGTACTTC. Encoded protein: CASSPGTGLSYEQYF. This chain links TRBV5-4 with TRBJ2-7, with 9 bases that match TRBD1. The CDR3 runs 15 residues. CDR1 and CDR2 (germline): SGHNT, YYREEE (reference sequence). J was trimmed by 1 base and V by 4 bases; bases with no gene match: 6.

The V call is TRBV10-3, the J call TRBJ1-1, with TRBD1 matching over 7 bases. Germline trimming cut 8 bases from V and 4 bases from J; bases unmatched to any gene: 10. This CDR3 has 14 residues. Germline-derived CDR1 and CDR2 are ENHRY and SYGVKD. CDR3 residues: CAIGGETGFTEAFF. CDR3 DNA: TGTGCCATCGGAGGCGAGACAGGGTTCACTGAAGCTTTCTTT.

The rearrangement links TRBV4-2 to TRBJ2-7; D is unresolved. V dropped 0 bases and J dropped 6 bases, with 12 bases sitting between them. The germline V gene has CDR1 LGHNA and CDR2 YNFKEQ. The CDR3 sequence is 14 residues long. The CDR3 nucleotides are TGTGCCAGCAGCCAAGATAGGGCCCTGGGCGAGCAGTACTTC. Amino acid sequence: CASSQDRALGEQYF.

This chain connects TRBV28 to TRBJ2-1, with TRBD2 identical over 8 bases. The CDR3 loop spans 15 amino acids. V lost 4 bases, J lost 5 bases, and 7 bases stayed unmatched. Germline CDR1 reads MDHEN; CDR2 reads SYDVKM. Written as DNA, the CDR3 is TGTGCCAGCAGTTCAGCCACTAGCGGCGACAATGAGCAGTTCTTC. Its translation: CASSSATSGDNEQFF. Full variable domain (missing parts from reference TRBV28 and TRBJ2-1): DVKVTQSSRYLVKRTGEKVFLECVQDMDHENMFWYRQDPGLGLRLIYFSYDVKMKEKGDIPEGYSVSREKKERFSLILESASTNQTSMYLCASSSATSGDNEQFFGPGTRLTVL.

CDR3 in amino acids: CASSFGQSSYNEQFF. As DNA, the CDR3 is TGTGCCAGCAGCTTTGGACAGAGCTCCTACAATGAGCAGTTCTTC. This chain connects TRBV7-3 to TRBJ2-1; tentative D call: TRBD1 (6 bases). This CDR3 comprises 15 residues. Germline lookup yields CDR1 SGHTA and CDR2 FQGTGA. The V and J ends lost 3 bases and 0 bases respectively, with 9 bases between them.

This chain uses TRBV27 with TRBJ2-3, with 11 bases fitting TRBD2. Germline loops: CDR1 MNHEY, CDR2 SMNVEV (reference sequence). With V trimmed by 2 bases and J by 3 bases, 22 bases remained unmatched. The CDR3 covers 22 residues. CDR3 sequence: CASSLPSPTTSGTPPGTDTQYF. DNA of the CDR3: TGTGCCAGCAGTTTACCGTCGCCCACGACTAGCGGGACCCCCCCCGGGACAGATACGCAGTATTTT.

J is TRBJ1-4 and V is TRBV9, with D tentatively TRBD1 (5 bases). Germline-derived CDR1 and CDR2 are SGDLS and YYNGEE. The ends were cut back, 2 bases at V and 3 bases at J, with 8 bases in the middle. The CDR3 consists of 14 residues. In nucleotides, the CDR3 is TGTGCCAGCAGCGTCGGGGGAGCTAATGAAAAACTGTTTTTT. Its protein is CASSVGGANEKLFF.

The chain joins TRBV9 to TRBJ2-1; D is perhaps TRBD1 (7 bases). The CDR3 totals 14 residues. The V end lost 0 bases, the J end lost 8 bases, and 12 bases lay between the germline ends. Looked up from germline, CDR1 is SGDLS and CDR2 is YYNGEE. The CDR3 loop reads CASSVGQGGDEQFF. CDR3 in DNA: TGTGCCAGCAGCGTAGGACAGGGCGGGGATGAGCAGTTCTTC.

The CDR3: CASSSHGTDYNEQFF. The CDR3 DNA sequence: TGTGCCAGCAGCTCCCACGGGACCGATTACAATGAGCAGTTCTTC. The chain carries TRBV13 and TRBJ2-1; either TRBD1 or TRBD2 may fit D (5 bases each). V was cut by 4 bases and J by 4 bases, with 14 bases left in between. CDR1 and CDR2 (germline): PRHDT, FYEKMQ (reference sequence). The CDR3 sequence is 15 residues long.

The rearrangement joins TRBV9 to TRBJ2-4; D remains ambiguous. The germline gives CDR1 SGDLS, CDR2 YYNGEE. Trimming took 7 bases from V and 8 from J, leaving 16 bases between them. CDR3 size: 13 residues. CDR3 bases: TGTGCCAGCTCAAGGGCCCTCAAGGACATTCAGTACTTC. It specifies CASSRALKDIQYF.

The CDR3 loop is CASCRTSAADTQYF. The CDR3 DNA is TGTGCCAGCTGTCGGACTAGCGCAGCAGATACGCAGTATTTT. This chain connects TRBV6-1 to TRBJ2-3; 9 bases align to TRBD2. CDR1 is MNHNS and CDR2 is SASEGT in the germline V gene. V lost 8 bases to trimming and J lost 4 bases; unmatched junction nucleotides: 7. The CDR3 spans 14 residues.

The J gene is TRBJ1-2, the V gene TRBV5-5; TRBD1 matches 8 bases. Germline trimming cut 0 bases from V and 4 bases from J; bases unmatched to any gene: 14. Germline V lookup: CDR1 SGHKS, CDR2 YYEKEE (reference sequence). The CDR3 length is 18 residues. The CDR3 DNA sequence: TGTGCCAGCAGCTTGGTGTCCCAGGGGGCGCATGAGTTCTATGGCTACACCTTC. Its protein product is CASSLVSQGAHEFYGYTF.

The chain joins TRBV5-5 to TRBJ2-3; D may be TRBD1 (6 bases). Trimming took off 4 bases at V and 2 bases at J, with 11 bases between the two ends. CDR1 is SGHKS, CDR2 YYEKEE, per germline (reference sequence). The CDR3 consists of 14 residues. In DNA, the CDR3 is TGTGCCAGCAGCCTCACAGGGTACACAGATACGCAGTATTTT. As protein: CASSLTGYTDTQYF.

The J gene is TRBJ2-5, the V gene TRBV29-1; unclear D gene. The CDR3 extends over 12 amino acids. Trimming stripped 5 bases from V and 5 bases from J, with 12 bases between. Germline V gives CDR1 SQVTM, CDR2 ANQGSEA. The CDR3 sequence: CSVLSSQETQYF. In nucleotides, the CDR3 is TGCAGCGTTCTTTCTAGTCAGGAGACCCAGTACTTC.

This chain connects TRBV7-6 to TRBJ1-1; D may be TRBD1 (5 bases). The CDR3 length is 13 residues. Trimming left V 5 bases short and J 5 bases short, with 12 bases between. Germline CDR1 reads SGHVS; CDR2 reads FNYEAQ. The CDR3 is CASSPGVGTEAFF. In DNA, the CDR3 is TGTGCCAGCAGCCCGGGGGTCGGGACTGAAGCTTTCTTT.

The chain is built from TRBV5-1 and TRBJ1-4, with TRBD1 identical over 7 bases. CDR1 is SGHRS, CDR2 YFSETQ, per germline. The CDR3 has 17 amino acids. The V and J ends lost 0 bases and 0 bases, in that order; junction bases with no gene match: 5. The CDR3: CASSLGDRVPTNEKLFF. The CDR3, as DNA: TGCGCCAGCAGCTTGGGTGACAGGGTACCAACTAATGAAAAACTGTTTTTT.